This TCR beta chain was observed in a study of immune evolution from preneoplasia to lung adenocarcinoma (dated by TCRdb to the early 2020s). Background on the whole study: No AAH lesions showed HLA loss of heterozygosity, compared with roughly 7% of AIS, approximately 15% of MIA and around a third of ADC lesions. POLYSOLVER was used to infer class I HLA alleles from exome data, and LOHHLA was used to detect allele-specific HLA loss. Sample size was determined by specimen availability and not by a prior power calculation. In total, the cohort included roughly 53 patients with pulmonary nodules, all of whom underwent surgical resection. TCR sequencing data were obtained from about 49 patients. The study profiled immune contexture across lung adenocarcinoma precursors and invasive adenocarcinoma using immune gene expression, TCR sequencing and multiplex immunofluorescence. Resected precursor lesions (AAH, AIS, MIA) and invasive adenocarcinomas were each compared against paired morphologically normal lung tissue. It was reported in the study that under 110 samples were used for TCR sequencing. Whole exome sequencing and methylation data from the same cohort of nodules were integrated with the immune data.

The germline V gene encodes CDR1 SGHRS and CDR2 YFSETQ. Trimming at the junction amounts to 2 bases on V and 2 bases on J, and the germline ends lie 14 bases apart. The CDR3 runs 16 amino acids, cysteine and phenylalanine included. Just CDR3 DNA is preserved here, 48 bases in frame from base 1. On this clone itself: Its antigen remains undetermined. No quality values exist for individual bases; no much larger clone is one base distant.

What the research found in general, with its limitations: Because all patients were from Japan and China, applicability to Western populations was uncertain. Normal lung showed the highest clonality, whereas later-stage lesions appeared to have higher T cell density and diversity but lower clonality. Compared with EGFR-mutant or double wild-type lesions, KRAS-mutant nodules had the highest T cell clonality. Normal lung had the highest top T cell clone frequencies, and these frequencies appeared to fall progressively from AAH through AIS, MIA and invasive adenocarcinoma. The findings reflected association rather than direct causation, and larger cohorts with long-term follow-up and longitudinal biopsies were considered necessary.

The patients had resection in Japan or China between the mid-2010s and the late 2010s. Two lung cancer pathologists independently reviewed H&E slides to confirm the histologic diagnosis of every case. Premalignant or tumor cells were enriched for nucleic acid extraction by macro-dissection performed after pathologic assessment. DNA was isolated from FFPE tissue using the AllPrep DNA/RNA FFPE Kit. TCR beta CDR3 regions were sequenced from DNA using the immunoSEQ hsTCRbeta Kit. As for the authors' bioinformatics: The ImmunoSEQ Analyzer was used to analyse the TCR sequencing data. T cell clonality was defined as 1 minus Pielou's evenness, as computed on productive rearrangements. To measure T cell diversity, the inverse Simpson index was applied to productive templates. T cell density was TCR beta template counts normalized to usable DNA, estimated by amplifying and sequencing housekeeping genes. TCR metrics were compared across histologic stages using two-sided Kruskal-Wallis tests. TCRdb re-hosts the immuneACCESS table, in-frame sequences only. Its copies lack some clones; in the studies checked, an unresolved V gene accounts for under half of them, and the cause for the rest is not known. V, J and clone size were drawn from that table, and D and trimming were deduced from the DNA. A total of about 9,600 clones appear in this sample, 70% to 90% of them only once. The ten biggest clones cover about 5.8% of the sample.

Source material: FFPE minimally invasive lung adenocarcinoma tissue. The cell subset or site label on this specimen signifies: micro-invasive lung adenocarcinoma (MIA). The chain uses TRBV5-1 and TRBJ1-3; TRBD1 is perhaps the D gene, given 6 matching bases. This receptor was taken from a person aged 65 to 85 with lung adenocarcinoma. The nucleotides read TGCGCCAGCAGCTTACAACAGGGTGTTGCTGGAAACACCATATATTTT. It is translated as CASSLQQGVAGNTIYF. Where the CDR3 stops, the reference TRBV5-1 and TRBJ1-3 genes take over; the full variable domain is KAGVTQTPRYLIKTRGQQVTLSCSPISGHRSVSWYQQTPGQGLQFLFEYFSETQRNKGNFPGRFSGRQFSNSRSEMNVSTLELGDSALYLCASSLQQGVAGNTIYFGEGSWLTVV.